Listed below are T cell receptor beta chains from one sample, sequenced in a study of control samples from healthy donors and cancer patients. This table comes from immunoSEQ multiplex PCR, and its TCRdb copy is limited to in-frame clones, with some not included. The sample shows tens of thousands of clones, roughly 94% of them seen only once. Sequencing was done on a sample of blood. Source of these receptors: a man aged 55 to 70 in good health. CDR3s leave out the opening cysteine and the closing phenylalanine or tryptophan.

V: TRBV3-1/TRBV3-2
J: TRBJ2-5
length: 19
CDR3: ASSQDSRTSGRIGVKETQY

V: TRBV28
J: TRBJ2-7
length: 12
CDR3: ASSSGGISYEQY

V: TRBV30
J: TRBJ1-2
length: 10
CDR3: AWNDRGYGYT

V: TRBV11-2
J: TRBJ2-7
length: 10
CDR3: ASSLADYEQY

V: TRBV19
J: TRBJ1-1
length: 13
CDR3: ASSIRDLLNTEAF

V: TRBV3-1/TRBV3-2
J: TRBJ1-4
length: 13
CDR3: ASSLNSATNEKLF

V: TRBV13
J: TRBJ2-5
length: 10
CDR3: ASSSRGETQY

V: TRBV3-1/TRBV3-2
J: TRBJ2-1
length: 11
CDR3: ASSQELNNEQF

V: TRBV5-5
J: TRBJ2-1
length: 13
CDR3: ASSLLWTSGMEQF

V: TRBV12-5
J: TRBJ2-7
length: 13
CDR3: ASGGQSAPSYEQY

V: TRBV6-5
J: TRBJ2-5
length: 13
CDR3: ASRPKEREYETQY

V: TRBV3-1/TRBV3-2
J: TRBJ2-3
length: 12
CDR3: ASSQATSTDTQY

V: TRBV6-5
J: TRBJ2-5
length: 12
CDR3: ASSSRGGWETQY

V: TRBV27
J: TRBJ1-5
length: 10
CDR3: ASSLPGRPQH

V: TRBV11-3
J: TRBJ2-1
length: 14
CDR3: ASSPHTTGAGNEQF

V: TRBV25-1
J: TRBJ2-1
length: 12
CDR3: ASKGGYWSGEQF

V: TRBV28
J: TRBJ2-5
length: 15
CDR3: ASSFSWTGRVAETQY

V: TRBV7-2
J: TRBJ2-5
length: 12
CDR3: ASSLGGGKVTQY

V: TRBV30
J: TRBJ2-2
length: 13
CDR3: AYEGPSGLPGELF

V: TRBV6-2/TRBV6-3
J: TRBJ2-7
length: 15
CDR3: ASSHPGLAGPPYEQY

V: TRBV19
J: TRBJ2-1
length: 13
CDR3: ASSIEAGAVDEQF

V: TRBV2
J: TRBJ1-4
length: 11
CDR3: ASSEARGEKLF

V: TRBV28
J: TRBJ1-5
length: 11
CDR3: ASSLGLHQPQH

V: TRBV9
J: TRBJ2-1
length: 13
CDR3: ASSVEGLSYNEQF

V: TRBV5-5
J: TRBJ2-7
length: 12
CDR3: ASSLVEGQYEQY

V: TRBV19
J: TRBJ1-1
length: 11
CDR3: ASSAAMNTEAF

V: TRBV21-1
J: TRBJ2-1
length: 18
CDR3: ASSKPRETSGVLSYNEQF